This TCR beta chain was identified in a study of cytomegalovirus exposure and HLA in healthy donors. PCR was performed using 60 Vbeta and 13 Jbeta primers. The table came from immunoSEQ multiplex PCR; TCRdb's copy has only in-frame clones and leaves some out. The table records 95,000 to 150,000 clones, 70% to 85% of them present only once. Deletions cut 6 bases from V and 3 bases from J, with 14 bases between. This CDR3 has 14 amino acids. Germline loops: CDR1 SGHAT, CDR2 FQNNGV. The sequencing input was PBMCs. The rearrangement joins TRBV11-2 to TRBJ1-1; tentatively, D is TRBD1 (6 bases). This sequence was found in a woman aged 45-65 years in good health and CMV-seronegative. CDR3 region: CASSWGGGYTEAFF. In DNA, the CDR3 is TGTGCCAGCAGTTGGGGAGGGGGGTACACTGAAGCTTTCTTT.